This TCR beta chain was observed in a study of vaccination and CD4 T cells after COVID-19. Only a few counts were recorded for this clonotype. Its matching antigen is unknown. Researchers used the Oncomine TCR Beta short-read assay to sequence DNA from cultured CD4+ T cells. TCRdb ran MiXCR on the PCR reads and lists one entry per CDR3 protein. The sample records around 10,000 distinct CDR3 sequences, roughly two fifths being singletons. Treatment here: roughly 11-day PBMC culture with coronavirus spike peptide pools or control peptides (ViraFEST assay). Researchers collected the unexposed donor's CD4+ T cells before the COVID-19 pandemic (2011-2018). CDR3 length: 13 residues. CDR1 MNHEY and CDR2 SVGEGT come from the germline V gene. V was cut by 6 bases and J by 3 bases, with 11 bases left in between.

V usage is TRBV6-2 or TRBV6-3 and J usage is TRBJ1-2, with D possibly matching TRBD1 (5 bases). Source material: CD4+ T cells from blood, cultured in vitro. This clonotype was sampled from a human donor in good health. Here the CDR3 DNA reads TGTGCCAGCAGCCACAGGAGCCACTATGGCTACACCTTC. This sequence encodes CASSHRSHYGYTF.